The next 10 T cell receptor beta chains were all read from a single sample in a study of vaccination and CD4 T cells after COVID-19. Treatment in this sample: roughly 10-day PBMC culture with coronavirus spike peptide pools or control peptides (ViraFEST assay). Researchers used the Oncomine TCR Beta short-read assay to sequence DNA from cultured CD4+ T cells. TCRdb fed the PCR reads into MiXCR, producing one record per CDR3 protein. The data contain under 11,000 distinct CDR3 sequences, about 28% of them singletons. Their antigens are not known. The sequences come from CD4+ T cells from blood, cultured in vitro, collected after SARS-CoV-2 vaccination. The receptor source for this set is a human donor who had recovered from COVID-19.

There are a few counts of this clonotype. V usage is TRBV10-3 and J usage is TRBJ2-7, with 12 bases fitting TRBD2. The CDR3 is 14 amino acids. Germline V gene data show CDR1 as ENHRY and CDR2 as SYGVKD. Unmatched junction bases numbered 0, after V lost 2 bases and J lost 4 bases. This CDR3 reads CAISETSGRYEQYF. CDR3 coding DNA: TGTGCCATCAGTGAGACTAGCGGGAGGTACGAGCAGTACTTC.

The gene calls are TRBV11-2 and TRBJ2-4, with 8 bases identical to TRBD2. This CDR3 region has 14 residues. The V segment lost 8 bases and the J segment 1 base; nucleotides outside the gene matches: 4. In germline, CDR1 is SGHAT, CDR2 FQNNGV. CDR3 loop: CASGPGGAKNIQYF. In nucleotides, the CDR3 is TGTGCCAGCGGGCCGGGAGGGGCCAAAAACATTCAGTACTTC.

The chain has TRBV4-1 and TRBJ2-4, with 9 bases identical to TRBD1. V was clipped by 3 bases and J by 8 bases; unmatched bases: 8. This CDR3 region has 15 residues. Germline lookup yields CDR1 MGHRA and CDR2 YSYEKL. As DNA, the CDR3 is TGCGCCAGCAGCCACCCGGGACAGGGTTTGTACATTCAGTACTTC. Protein sequence: CASSHPGQGLYIQYF.

This sequence joins TRBV18 and TRBJ2-3; D could derive from TRBD1 or TRBD2 (5 bases each). Trimming cost V 2 bases and J 6 bases, with 12 bases left between them. From germline, CDR1 is KGHSH and CDR2 LQKENI. CDR3 length: 14 amino acids. The CDR3 nucleotides are TGTGCCAGCTCACCAGGCTATGAGGGGGATACGCAGTATTTT. Its translation is CASSPGYEGDTQYF.

The chain carries TRBV6-5 and TRBJ2-7, with D perhaps matching TRBD1 or TRBD2 (6 bases each). The CDR3 runs 15 residues. Trimming pared 0 bases from V and 3 bases from J, leaving 12 bases between. The germline V gene encodes CDR1 MNHEY and CDR2 SVGAGI. CDR3 in amino acids: CASSYSTGLIYEQYF. The CDR3, as DNA: TGTGCCAGCAGTTACTCGACAGGACTAATCTACGAGCAGTACTTC.

Judged by abundance, this clonotype is medium-sized. The CDR3 nucleotides read TGTGCCAGCAGCGCCCAAACAGGGGGTCTCACTGAAGCTTTCTTT. As protein: CASSAQTGGLTEAFF. This chain joins TRBV7-2 and TRBJ1-1, with 8 bases matching TRBD1. In germline, CDR1 is SGHTA, CDR2 FQGNSA. CDR3 size: 15 residues. Trimming at V came to 5 bases and at J to 4 bases, leaving 9 bases not matched to a gene.

This clonotype rates as medium-sized. The chain employs TRBV6-5 and TRBJ2-7; possibly TRBD2 for D (5 bases). This CDR3 is built from 15 residues. V was clipped by 4 bases and J by 1 base, with 14 bases between them. Germline lookup yields CDR1 MNHEY and CDR2 SVGAGI. CDR3 amino acids: CASSFTQTGSYEQYF. DNA for the CDR3: TGTGCCAGCAGTTTTACACAAACGGGGTCCTACGAGCAGTACTTC.

This rearrangement joins TRBV28 to TRBJ1-2; D remains ambiguous. The V gene lost 7 bases and the J gene lost 5 bases, with 14 bases spanning the gap. The CDR3 loop spans 13 amino acids. Per the germline V gene, CDR1 is MDHEN and CDR2 is SYDVKM. The CDR3 sequence: CASTSGWSYGYTF. CDR3 DNA sequence: TGTGCCAGCACTTCTGGGTGGAGTTATGGCTACACCTTC.

The genes are TRBV28 and TRBJ1-2, with D possibly TRBD1 on 5 matching bases. The CDR3 contains 14 residues. CDR1 is MDHEN and CDR2 is SYDVKM in the germline V gene. The V and J ends lost 6 bases and 4 bases respectively, with 15 bases between them. CDR3 nucleotide sequence: TGTGCCAGCAGCACAGGAGAACGGAGCTATGGCTACACCTTC. Protein sequence: CASSTGERSYGYTF.

This clonotype was recorded a few times. The rearrangement joins TRBV20-1 to TRBJ2-1; TRBD1 matches at 7 bases. CDR3 length: 14 residues. CDR1 and CDR2 from the germline V gene are DFQATT and SNEGSKA (reference sequence). The junction had 9 bases not matched to a gene; V was cut back by 6 bases and J by 4 bases. The CDR3 DNA follows: TGCAGTGCCACAACAGGGGTTTATTACAATGAGCAGTTCTTC. Translating it yields CSATTGVYYNEQFF.